The 18 T cell receptor beta chains in this list originate from one sample, sequenced in a study of tumor-infiltrating lymphocytes in primary liver carcinoma. Germline DNA was also extracted, and blood RNA derived from unsorted whole blood. From around 530 ng of total RNA, TCR beta-specific cDNA was reverse-transcribed using a constant-region primer. Sequencing libraries for TCR beta derived from three nested multiplex PCR rounds that used slightly modified ARM-PCR. The first two PCR rounds used TRBV1-TRBV30 primers with a Cbeta primer, approximately 9 cycles each. TCRdb reprocessed the multiplex PCR reads via MiXCR and lists one record per CDR3 protein. The sample contains approximately 300,000 distinct CDR3 sequences, approximately 65% of which appear only once. Sequenced: peripheral blood. The receptor source for this set is a middle-aged man with primary liver carcinoma and hepatitis B virus infection.

With regard to this clonotype: A much larger clone lies a single base off, so this may be a read error. This chain connects TRBV6-5 to TRBJ2-2; D is uncertain. This CDR3 has 17 amino acids. Germline assignment: CDR1 MNHEY and CDR2 SVGAGI. Trimming removed 6 bases at V and 5 bases at J, with 22 bases between. This chain's CDR3 is CASRLFGGSVSTGELFF. In nucleotides, the CDR3 is TGTGCCAGCAGGCTATTCGGCGGCAGTGTCAGTACCGGGGAGCTGTTTTTT.

This sequence joins TRBV10-3 and TRBJ2-2; D remains unclear. Between the trimmed V and J ends, which lost 6 bases and 6 bases, there was a span of 14 bases. There are 14 residues in the CDR3. Germline CDR1 reads ENHRY; CDR2 reads SYGVKD. DNA for the CDR3: TGTGCCATCAGCCTATCTTCCACGCCCGGGGAGCTGTTTTTT. Translating it yields CAISLSSTPGELFF.

Comments on this clonotype: One junction end does not reproduce the germline sequence, and a read error may be involved. CDR3 coding DNA: TGTGACAGCAGTAAATGGGCCCAACAGCCCCAGCATTTT. It translates to CDSSKWAQQPQHF. This chain links TRBV2 with TRBJ1-5; D remains unclear. The CDR3 length is 13 residues. CDR1 is SNHLY and CDR2 is FYNNEI in the germline V gene.

Note on this clonotype: A much larger clonotype is one base distant, so this may be a read error. The chain joins TRBV29-1 to TRBJ2-1, with TRBD1 matching over 8 bases. Germline assignment: CDR1 SQVTM and CDR2 ANQGSEA. Unmatched junction bases numbered 4, after V lost 5 bases and J lost 1 base. This CDR3 is built from 14 residues. The CDR3 reads CSVLRDRSYNEQFF. In nucleotides, the CDR3 is TGCAGCGTTCTCCGGGACAGGTCCTACAATGAGCAGTTCTTC.

A remark on this clonotype: The CDR3 ends on some other residue instead of the conserved phenylalanine or tryptophan, so this is likely a read error. The chain combines TRBV4-2 with TRBJ2-1, with TRBD2 as a possible D gene (5 bases). The germline CDR1 and CDR2 sequences are LGHNA and YNFKEQ. Trimming took off 6 bases at V and 5 bases at J, with 14 bases between the two ends. The length of the CDR3 is 14 residues. The CDR3 region is CASSTPGSHNEQFI. Written as DNA, the CDR3 is TGTGCCAGCAGTACACCGGGATCTCACAATGAGCAGTTCATC.

As to this clonotype: Just one base apart from a much larger clone, this may be a read error. This chain connects TRBV29-1 to TRBJ1-1; D remains ambiguous. V shed 7 bases and J shed 3 bases, with 15 bases lying between them. This CDR3 region has 13 residues. Per the germline V gene, CDR1 is SQVTM and CDR2 is ANQGSEA. CDR3 protein: CSAETQSDTEAFF. In DNA, the CDR3 is TGCAGCGCCGAAACACAGTCGGACACTGAAGCTTTCTTT.

This sequence joins TRBV11-2 and TRBJ2-1; a possible D gene is TRBD1 (6 bases). This CDR3 is 17 amino acids long. Deletions cut 1 base from V and 3 bases from J, with 16 bases between. Per the germline V gene, CDR1 is SGHAT and CDR2 is FQNNGV. The CDR3 sequence is CASSLGNRASYYNEQFF. The CDR3 nucleotides are TGTGCCAGCAGCTTAGGTAACAGGGCGAGCTACTACAATGAGCAGTTCTTC.

This chain uses TRBV5-4 with TRBJ1-1, with D possibly being TRBD1 (5 bases). CDR1 is SGHNT and CDR2 is YYREEE in the germline V gene (reference sequence). The CDR3 is 15 amino acids. V was pared by 3 bases and J by 7 bases, with 19 bases between. DNA of the CDR3: TGTGCCAGCAGCTCCCCTACCGGGGGTGTGTATGAAGCTTTCTTT. Its translation is CASSSPTGGVYEAFF.

About this clonotype: This CDR3 fails to terminate in the conserved phenylalanine or tryptophan, so it likely reflects a read error. V and J are TRBV5-1 and TRBJ1-5; D not resolved. CDR1 is SGHRS and CDR2 is YFSETQ in the germline V gene. Trimming shortened V by 4 bases and J by 4 bases, and 12 bases separated the two germline ends. The CDR3 is made up of 14 amino acids. The CDR3 loop is CASSQAPTNQPQHL. In DNA form, the CDR3 reads TGCGCCAGCAGCCAGGCACCGACGAATCAGCCCCAGCATTTA.

In its sample, this clonotype was seen many times. The chain recombines TRBV11-2 with TRBJ2-4; D uncertain. Trimming removed 0 bases at V and 0 bases at J, with 12 bases between. This CDR3 contains 17 residues. Germline V gene lookup returns CDR1 SGHAT and CDR2 FQNNGV. As DNA, the CDR3 is TGTGCCAGCAGCTTAGATAGAGCAGGTCTAGCCAAAAACATTCAGTACTTC. Protein product: CASSLDRAGLAKNIQYF. Full variable domain (outside the CDR3, taken from reference TRBV11-2 and TRBJ2-4): EAGVAQSPRYKIIEKRQSVAFWCNPISGHATLYWYQQILGQGPKLLIQFQNNGVVDDSQLPKDRFSAERLKGVDSTLKIQPAKLEDSAVYLCASSLDRAGLAKNIQYFGAGTRLSVL.

In regard to this clonotype: Germline is not matched at one junction end, which may reflect a read error. V is TRBV11-2 and J is TRBJ2-3; D ambiguous. Germline V lookup: CDR1 SGHAT, CDR2 FQNNGV. The CDR3 has 13 residues. The chain's CDR3 is CASNLNYKGTQYF. In DNA, the CDR3 is TGTGCCAGCAACTTAAATTACAAGGGAACGCAGTATTTT. The full variable domain, in which reference TRBV11-2 and TRBJ2-3 provide the parts outside the CDR3, is EAGVAQSPRYKIIEKRQSVAFWCNPISGHATLYWYQQILGQGPKLLIQFQNNGVVDDSQLPKDRFSAERLKGVDSTLKIQPAKLEDSAVYLCASNLNYKGTQYFGPGTRLTVL.

This clonotype has just one count. One junction end does not reproduce the germline sequence, and a read error may be involved. The chain combines TRBV11-3 with TRBJ2-1, with TRBD2 matching over 8 bases. The length of the CDR3 is 13 residues. Per the germline V gene, CDR1 is SGHNT and CDR2 is YENEEA. The CDR3 DNA sequence: TGTGTCAGCAGCGGGAGCGATGGGGGTAAGCAGTTCTTC. Translating it yields CVSSGSDGGKQFF.

Notes on this clonotype: A read error may account for a junction end that differs from germline. The rearrangement joins TRBV5-1 to TRBJ2-1, with 15 nucleotides matching TRBD2. Germline V gene sequence: CDR1 SGHRS, CDR2 YFSETQ. The CDR3 is made up of 17 amino acids. This CDR3 reads CASSSGLAGGPNNEQSF. The CDR3 DNA sequence: TGCGCCAGCAGCTCCGGACTAGCGGGAGGGCCAAACAATGAGCAGTCCTTC.

Details on this clonotype: This may be a read error: a much more frequent sequence differs by one nucleotide. J is TRBJ1-6 and V is TRBV4-3, with D possibly matching TRBD1 (5 bases). Germline V CDR1 and CDR2: LGHNA, YSLEER. The CDR3 is 13 residues long. CDR3 bases: TGCGCCAGCAGCCAAGCAATGACAGACGCCCTCAACTTT. This encodes CASSQAMTDALNF.

To note about this clonotype: A much bigger clone sits one base away, suggesting this may be a read error. J is TRBJ2-2 and V is TRBV4-2; D is possibly TRBD2 (6 bases). The CDR3 spans 17 residues. Germline CDR1 LGHNA, CDR2 YNFKEQ. The ends were cut back, 0 bases at V and 3 bases at J, with 14 bases in the middle. This CDR3 is CASSQERLGSDTGELFF. In DNA, the CDR3 is TGTGCCAGCAGCCAAGAACGTCTCGGGAGTGACACCGGGGAGCTGTTTTTT.

About this clonotype: A read error is possible here, since a much larger clone lies one base away. The V and J genes are TRBV4-1 and TRBJ2-7; possible D gene TRBD1, 6 bases. Looked up from germline, CDR1 is MGHRA and CDR2 is YSYEKL. This CDR3 region has 15 residues. The CDR3 is CASSPLPQGRYVQYF. The CDR3 region has the DNA TGCGCCAGCAGCCCCTTGCCCCAGGGGAGATACGTGCAGTACTTC.

Concerning this clonotype itself: This may arise from a read error, as a much more abundant clone is one base away. V usage is TRBV6-2 or TRBV6-3 and J usage is TRBJ1-5; D remains ambiguous. Germline V gene lookup returns CDR1 MNHEY and CDR2 SVGEGT. The V end lost 0 bases, the J end lost 9 bases, and 9 bases lay between the germline ends. CDR3 length: 13 amino acids. In nucleotides, the CDR3 is TGTGCCAGCAGTTACTCGGCGGTCGCGCCCCAGCATTTT. It specifies CASSYSAVAPQHF.

This clonotype was recorded a few times. This may stem from a read error, because a much larger clone lies one nucleotide away. The V call is TRBV29-1, the J call TRBJ2-3; no clear D gene. V dropped 5 bases and J dropped 2 bases, with 14 bases sitting between them. CDR1 and CDR2 from the germline V gene are SQVTM and ANQGSEA. The CDR3 totals 14 residues. CDR3 amino acids: CSVSVGMNTDTQYF. CDR3 coding DNA: TGCAGCGTTAGTGTAGGTATGAACACAGATACGCAGTATTTT.